The 17 T cell receptor beta chains below come from one sample, sequenced in a study of blood T cells in healthy people across ages. Combining a sample-barcoded 5' primer with a J-beta primer mix, a second PCR ran for roughly 7 to 11 cycles. Via MiXCR, TCRdb re-called the 5' RACE reads, giving one row per CDR3 protein. The sample records around 700,000 distinct CDR3 sequences, around 25% being singletons. This sample was shared with a second study, whose subject was T cells of mothers and their children.

The sequenced sample was blood. The receptors were sampled from a boy between 10 and 17 years old in good health.

This clonotype was detected only a few times. The CDR3 region is CASSQDRGGLGQPQHF. CDR3 nucleotides: TGCGCCAGCAGCCAAGATCGGGGGGGGTTGGGGCAGCCCCAGCATTTT. The genes are TRBV4-3 and TRBJ1-5; maybe TRBD1 (5 bases). Germline V gene lookup returns CDR1 LGHNA and CDR2 YSLEER. CDR3 size: 16 residues. V dropped 0 bases and J dropped 7 bases, with 16 bases sitting between them.

This clonotype showed up just a few times. This rearrangement joins TRBV7-2 to TRBJ2-3, with D tentatively TRBD1 (6 bases). Germline lookup yields CDR1 SGHTA and CDR2 FQGNSA. The CDR3 is 16 amino acids. With 3 bases removed from V and 3 bases from J, the gap between germline ends came to 16 bases. CDR3 in amino acids: CASSFFGQGLTDTQYF. Here the CDR3 DNA reads TGTGCCAGCAGCTTTTTTGGGCAGGGGTTGACAGATACGCAGTATTTT.

The chain uses TRBV6-5 and TRBJ2-4; 9 bases fit TRBD1. The V segment lost 2 bases and the J segment 7 bases; nucleotides outside the gene matches: 21. This CDR3 is built from 20 residues. CDR1 MNHEY and CDR2 SVGAGI come from the germline V gene. The CDR3 loop is CASSYPTKSGQGSLKNIQYF. CDR3 bases: TGTGCCAGCAGTTACCCTACGAAGAGCGGACAGGGGAGTTTGAAGAACATTCAGTACTTC.

This clonotype was seen a few times. The chain is built from TRBV7-9 and TRBJ2-5, with 7 bases that match TRBD2. The J call is in doubt because the DNA end fits TRBJ2-1 better. Germline-derived CDR1 and CDR2 are SEHNR and FQNEAQ (reference sequence). The CDR3 runs 16 residues. The CDR3 spells CASSFQAGLSYNEQFF. DNA for the CDR3: TGTGCCAGCAGCTTCCAAGCGGGGTTATCCTACAATGAGCAGTTCTTC.

The V call is TRBV2, the J call TRBJ1-4; the match to TRBD1 covers 8 bases. The germline V gene has CDR1 SNHLY and CDR2 FYNNEI. The CDR3 is 16 residues long. Trimming removed 8 bases from V and 0 bases from J; junction bases left unmatched: 8. This CDR3 is CASHRGSPTTNEKLFF. CDR3 coding DNA: TGTGCCAGCCACAGGGGGTCGCCGACAACTAATGAAAAACTGTTTTTT.

In this sample, this clonotype turned up a few times. The V call is TRBV20-1, the J call TRBJ1-6; the match to TRBD1 covers 7 bases. Trimming cost V 7 bases and J 0 bases; bases outside gene matches: 9. Germline CDR1 and CDR2: DFQATT and SNEGSKA (reference sequence). The CDR3 totals 16 residues. CDR3 coding DNA: TGCAGTGTCCCACCGACAGGGAGCTCCTATAATTCACCCCTCCACTTT. Translated: CSVPPTGSSYNSPLHF.

This clonotype was picked up a small number of times. This rearrangement joins TRBV11-3 to TRBJ2-1; TRBD2 is a possible D gene (5 bases). V lost 0 bases, J lost 7 bases, and 13 bases lay in between. Germline CDR1 is SGHNT and CDR2 is YENEEA. The length of the CDR3 is 15 residues. The CDR3 spells CASSLDPTGINEQFF. The CDR3 nucleotides are TGTGCCAGCAGCTTAGATCCGACGGGGATAAATGAGCAGTTCTTC.

V gene TRBV20-1 combines with J gene TRBJ2-1; the D call may be TRBD1 or TRBD2 (6 bases each). Germline V CDR1 and CDR2: DFQATT, SNEGSKA (reference sequence). This CDR3 has 16 amino acids. V shed 1 base and J shed 3 bases, with 16 bases lying between them. The CDR3 loop reads CSARASGAGNYNEQFF. For the CDR3, the DNA is TGCAGTGCTAGAGCCTCGGGGGCGGGTAACTACAATGAGCAGTTCTTC.

J is TRBJ1-3 and V is TRBV15; TRBD1 agrees at 7 bases. The CDR3 runs 15 residues. Trimming took 5 bases from V and 0 from J; bases not matched to a gene: 4. The V gene's germline CDR1 is LNHNV and CDR2 YYDKDF (reference sequence). The CDR3 reads CATSVRTGSGNTIYF. CDR3 bases: TGTGCCACCAGCGTCCGGACAGGCTCTGGAAACACCATATATTTT.

The chain is built from TRBV7-2 and TRBJ1-2; D may be TRBD1 (6 bases). The CDR3 spans 14 residues. The germline V gene has CDR1 SGHTA and CDR2 FQGNSA. V shed 2 bases and J shed 4 bases, with 11 bases lying between them. The CDR3 spells CASSLRDRFYGYTF. CDR3 coding DNA: TGTGCCAGCAGCTTACGAGACAGGTTCTATGGCTACACCTTC.

The J gene is TRBJ2-3, the V gene TRBV28, with TRBD1 matching 7 bases. J gave up 7 bases and V 8 bases, and 15 bases lay outside the gene matches. The CDR3 runs 15 residues. CDR1 MDHEN and CDR2 SYDVKM come from the germline V gene. The CDR3 protein is CASYSGTAVAYTQYF. The CDR3 DNA is TGTGCCAGCTACTCCGGGACAGCGGTAGCGTATACGCAGTATTTT.

The J gene is TRBJ1-2, the V gene TRBV20-1; 7 bases line up with TRBD1. This CDR3 is 14 amino acids long. Trimming cost V 3 bases and J 2 bases; bases outside gene matches: 6. CDR1 is DFQATT and CDR2 is SNEGSKA in the germline V gene (reference sequence). The DNA of the CDR3 is TGCAGTGCTAGCTCGGCACAGGGGAACTATGGCTACACCTTC. Amino acids: CSASSAQGNYGYTF.

The genes are TRBV12-3 or TRBV12-4 and TRBJ1-5, with 7 positions matching TRBD1. The CDR3 extends over 12 amino acids. J was trimmed by 6 bases and V by 6 bases; bases with no gene match: 2. For the CDR3, the DNA is TGTGCCAGCAGGCAGGGGGGTCAGCCCCAGCATTTT. Protein: CASRQGGQPQHF.

The chain couples TRBV10-3 to TRBJ1-4; no definite D call. V lost 10 bases and J 4 bases, leaving 13 bases between the germline ends. Germline V lookup: CDR1 ENHRY, CDR2 SYGVKD. The CDR3 runs to 13 residues. In DNA, the CDR3 is TGTGCCACCACATGGCAGGATAATGAAAAACTGTTTTTT. This translates into CATTWQDNEKLFF.

This chain uses TRBV28 with TRBJ1-1; D not certain. V was trimmed by 6 bases and J by 1 base, leaving 15 bases between them. Germline CDR1 and CDR2: MDHEN and SYDVKM. This CDR3 spans 15 amino acids. The CDR3: CASRGGEMENTEAFF. The CDR3 DNA reads as TGTGCCAGCAGGGGTGGTGAGATGGAGAACACTGAAGCTTTCTTT.

The chain joins TRBV6-4 to TRBJ2-3; TRBD2 agrees at 8 bases. CDR3 size: 14 residues. Germline lookup yields CDR1 MRHNA and CDR2 SNTAGT. V gave up 5 bases and J gave up 5 bases; unmatched junction bases: 6. For the CDR3, the DNA is TGTGCCAGCAGTTTCAGCGGGGGATTAGATACGCAGTATTTT. Protein: CASSFSGGLDTQYF.

This chain joins TRBV24-1 and TRBJ1-2; 7 positions match TRBD1. Germline loops: CDR1 KGHDR, CDR2 SFDVKD. The CDR3 spans 13 residues. With 9 bases clipped from V and 4 bases from J, the junction kept 7 bases outside the gene matches. The CDR3 sequence is CATAGGPTYGYTF. CDR3 DNA: TGTGCCACCGCAGGGGGGCCTACCTATGGCTACACCTTC.